Below are 13 T cell receptor beta chains sequenced from a single sample in a study of PD-1 blockade in mismatch repair-deficient tumors. Only in-frame clones appear in the TCRdb table, and some are missing; sequencing was by immunoSEQ multiplex PCR. In the table there are about 84,000 clones, 81% of which are singletons. The sequencing used peripheral blood, collected 12 weeks after starting pembrolizumab. These receptors originate from an adult with mismatch repair-deficient cancer.

The genes are TRBV9 and TRBJ1-4, with D uncertain. CDR3 length: 14 residues. Germline-derived CDR1 and CDR2 are SGDLS and YYNGEE. The ends were cut back, 0 bases at V and 8 bases at J, with 11 bases in the middle. CDR3 bases: TGTGCCAGCAGCGTAGCCAGCGCGAGGGAAAAACTGTTTTTT. Amino acid sequence: CASSVASAREKLFF.

This clone was recorded a few times. The chain joins TRBV5-1 to TRBJ2-7; D is possibly TRBD1 or TRBD2 (5 bases each). The V gene lost 4 bases and the J gene lost 6 bases, with 17 bases spanning the gap. Per the germline V gene, CDR1 is SGHRS and CDR2 is YFSETQ. The CDR3 consists of 14 residues. The DNA for the CDR3 is TGCGCCAGCAGCCTCGGGACGCAGTCCGTCGAGCAGTACTTC. It specifies CASSLGTQSVEQYF.

This clone was observed once. This chain joins TRBV11-2 and TRBJ1-4; tentatively, D is TRBD1 (6 bases). CDR1 is SGHAT, CDR2 FQNNGV, per germline. V lost 4 bases to trimming and J lost 10 bases, with 28 bases between them. The CDR3 loop spans 18 amino acids. CDR3: CASSSPGGGSGAGGKLFF. The DNA of the CDR3 is TGTGCCAGCAGCTCGCCTGGCGGGGGTTCGGGGGCTGGGGGAAAACTGTTTTTT.

The J gene is TRBJ1-3, the V gene TRBV7-3; D is ambiguous. Trimming left V 5 bases short and J 5 bases short, with 13 bases between. The CDR3 spans 14 residues. CDR1 is SGHTA and CDR2 is FQGTGA in the germline V gene. CDR3 region: CASSREGGRNTIYF. For the CDR3, the DNA is TGTGCCAGCAGCCGAGAGGGTGGGAGAAACACCATATATTTT.

CDR3: CASREQGAWTEAFF. The CDR3 DNA follows: TGTGCCAGCAGGGAACAGGGGGCTTGGACTGAAGCTTTCTTT. This chain uses TRBV6-6 with TRBJ1-1; 9 bases are shared with TRBD1. This CDR3 region has 14 residues. The junction had 7 bases not matched to a gene; V was cut back by 6 bases and J by 5 bases. Per the germline V gene, CDR1 is MNHNY and CDR2 is SVGAGI (reference sequence).

V usage is TRBV13 and J usage is TRBJ2-7; the match to TRBD2 covers 7 bases. The CDR3 loop spans 12 amino acids. Germline V gene sequence: CDR1 PRHDT, CDR2 FYEKMQ (reference sequence). With 5 bases clipped from V and 6 bases from J, the junction kept 4 bases outside the gene matches. The CDR3 sequence is CASSGGGTEQYF. The CDR3 DNA follows: TGTGCCAGCAGCGGGGGGGGAACCGAGCAGTACTTC.

The chain carries TRBV5-1 and TRBJ2-1; D perhaps matches TRBD1 (6 bases). The CDR3 has 15 amino acids. Trimming stripped 2 bases from V and 0 bases from J, with 9 bases between. In germline, CDR1 is SGHRS, CDR2 YFSETQ. CDR3 sequence reads: CASSLQGSSYNEQFF. DNA of the CDR3: TGCGCCAGCAGCTTACAGGGAAGCTCCTACAATGAGCAGTTCTTC. Complete variable domain (other parts from reference TRBV5-1 and TRBJ2-1): KAGVTQTPRYLIKTRGQQVTLSCSPISGHRSVSWYQQTPGQGLQFLFEYFSETQRNKGNFPGRFSGRQFSNSRSEMNVSTLELGDSALYLCASSLQGSSYNEQFFGPGTRLTVL.

V and J are TRBV7-3 and TRBJ1-1, with D perhaps matching TRBD1 (6 bases). Germline lookup yields CDR1 SGHTA and CDR2 FQGTGA. This CDR3 contains 13 residues. Trimming stripped 5 bases from V and 6 bases from J, with 13 bases between. The CDR3 coding sequence is TGTGCCAGCAGCCCCCAAACAGGGTCTGAAGCTTTCTTT. Its translation: CASSPQTGSEAFF.

V gene TRBV19 combines with J gene TRBJ1-2; 11 bases line up with TRBD1. After removal of 9 bases from V and 8 bases from J, the junction contained 8 bases not matched to a gene. This CDR3 has 13 amino acids. From germline, CDR1 is LNHDA and CDR2 SQIVND (reference sequence). The CDR3 region has the DNA TGTGCCAGCCACGCGGACAGGGGGCGCGGCTACACCTTC. This codes for CASHADRGRGYTF. The full variable domain, its missing parts supplied by reference TRBV19 and TRBJ1-2, is DGGITQSPKYLFRKEGQNVTLSCEQNLNHDAMYWYRQDPGQGLRLIYYSQIVNDFQKGDIAEGYSVSREKKESFPLTVTSAQKNPTAFYLCASHADRGRGYTFGSGTRLTVV.

V usage is TRBV11-2 and J usage is TRBJ1-2, with unresolved D. V dropped 4 bases and J dropped 1 base, with 13 bases sitting between them. In germline, CDR1 is SGHAT, CDR2 FQNNGV. This CDR3 region has 15 residues. CDR3 sequence reads: CASSSISSVNYGYTF. The CDR3 DNA reads TGTGCCAGCAGCTCCATCTCCAGCGTTAACTATGGCTACACCTTC.

The chain combines TRBV15 with TRBJ2-5; TRBD1 agrees at 7 bases. CDR3 length equals 16 residues. Germline CDR1 LNHNV, CDR2 YYDKDF (reference sequence). After removal of 1 base from V and 2 bases from J, the junction contained 7 bases not matched to a gene. The CDR3: CATSRANTGQQETQYF. The CDR3 nucleotides read TGTGCCACCAGCAGAGCGAATACGGGACAGCAAGAGACCCAGTACTTC.

This chain connects TRBV14 to TRBJ2-1; 8 nucleotides align to TRBD1. Losses at the gene ends were 1 base for V and 7 bases for J; bases not matched to a gene: 6. Germline values: CDR1 SGHDN, CDR2 FVKESK. This CDR3 contains 15 residues. The CDR3 nucleotides are TGTGCCAGCAGCCAAGTGCAGGGGGCTTGGAATGAGCAGTTCTTC. Translated: CASSQVQGAWNEQFF.

This sequence joins TRBV6-6 and TRBJ2-2; TRBD2 matches 15 bases. The J segment lost 5 bases and the V segment lost 5 bases, leaving 0 bases of the junction unmatched. Germline CDR1 reads MNHNY; CDR2 reads SVGAGI (reference sequence). The CDR3 covers 15 residues. DNA for the CDR3: TGTGCCAGCAGTGGACTAGCGGGAGGGACCGGGGAGCTGTTTTTT. This gives the protein CASSGLAGGTGELFF.